These T cell receptor beta chains were read from a single sample in a study of blood T cell repertoires in COVID-19. Assay: immunoSEQ multiplex PCR; the TCRdb copy retains only in-frame clones and omits some. The sample holds about 140,000 clones, roughly 80% seen once. Sequencing was performed on peripheral blood. The receptors shown here come from a woman aged 50 to 60 with active or convalescent COVID-19. CDR3s include the opening cysteine and the closing phenylalanine or tryptophan. A D gene is named only where the DNA matches it firmly. The size of a clone is reported for some rows only, either as once, few or many, or as a class for expanded clones.

clone size	J gene	CDR3 length	V gene	D gene	CDR3 DNA	CDR3 protein
NA	TRBJ2-1	16	TRBV18	NA	TGTGCCAGCTCACCCAGGGCCAGCGGGCAGAACAATGAGCAGTTCTTC	CASSPRASGQNNEQFF
once	TRBJ2-1	17	TRBV19	TRBD2	TGTGCCAGTAGCTACCCTAGCGGGGGAGGGACCTACAATGAGCAGTTCTTC	CASSYPSGGGTYNEQFF
NA	TRBJ1-2	14	TRBV6-5	TRBD1	TGTGCCAGCAGTACCCCACAAAGGGGGCAAGGCTACACCTTC	CASSTPQRGQGYTF
few	TRBJ2-3	15	TRBV4-2	NA	TGTGCCAGCAGCCAAGAGGTGGCAGGCCCAGATACGCAGTATTTT	CASSQEVAGPDTQYF
NA	TRBJ2-1	16	TRBV7-3	TRBD2	TGTGCCAGCAGCGCTTCCGGGACTAGCGGGAGTGATGAGCAGTTCTTC	CASSASGTSGSDEQFF
NA	TRBJ2-1	14	TRBV18	NA	TGTGCCAGCTCAGGGGGCCTTTCCTACAATGAGCAGTTCTTC	CASSGGLSYNEQFF
once	TRBJ1-2	14	TRBV7-2	NA	TGTGCCAGCAGCACGTCCTGGAGTGACTATGGCTACACCTTC	CASSTSWSDYGYTF
NA	TRBJ1-6	14	TRBV6-5	TRBD1	TGTGCCAGCAGTCTGACAGGGATTGAGTCACCCCTCCACTTT	CASSLTGIESPLHF
NA	TRBJ2-1	14	TRBV4-3	NA	TGCGCCAGCAGCCAGGAGACAGGTTACAATGAGCAGTTCTTC	CASSQETGYNEQFF
NA	TRBJ1-6	16	TRBV4-3	NA	TGCGCCAGCAGCCAAGGCAAGGGAGCAAGTAATTCACCCCTCCACTTT	CASSQGKGASNSPLHF
NA	TRBJ2-1	15	TRBV11-3	NA	TGTGCCAGCAGCGCAAACGGAGCGGGCGACAATGAGCAGTTCTTC	CASSANGAGDNEQFF
NA	TRBJ2-2	18	TRBV6-2/TRBV6-3	TRBD1	TGTGCCAGCAGTTACCGTACCGGGACAGGGGGCTACGGCGGGGAGCTGTTTTTT	CASSYRTGTGGYGGELFF
NA	TRBJ2-5	14	TRBV30	NA	TGTGCCTGGAGTGGGACATCGCTAGGGGAGACCCAGTACTTC	CAWSGTSLGETQYF
NA	TRBJ1-5	14	TRBV7-2	NA	TGTGCCAGCAGCCCCACTGGTAGCAATCAGCCCCAGCATTTT	CASSPTGSNQPQHF
NA	TRBJ2-1	13	TRBV7-2	NA	TGTGCCAGCAGCTTAGGCGGGGTGAGTGAGCAGTTCTTC	CASSLGGVSEQFF
NA	TRBJ2-1	15	TRBV5-4	TRBD2	TGTGCCAGCAGCTTGACTAGCGGGACCTACAATGAGCAGTTCTTC	CASSLTSGTYNEQFF
few	TRBJ1-1	13	TRBV29-1	NA	TGCAGCGTTAGGTCACAGGCGAACACTGAAGCTTTCTTT	CSVRSQANTEAFF
NA	TRBJ1-2	17	TRBV3-1/TRBV3-2	NA	TGTGCCAGCAGCCAAGATCATGGCAGGGGTAGAAACTATGGCTACACCTTC	CASSQDHGRGRNYGYTF
NA	TRBJ2-5	15	TRBV29-1	NA	TGCAGCGTTGATAAGAGGGAGCCCCCCCAAGAGACCCAGTACTTC	CSVDKREPPQETQYF